This TCR beta chain appears in the sequencing data of a study of T cells after yellow fever vaccination. Study-wide background: The SMART-Seq v4 Ultra Low Input method served to prepare the low-cell-number fractions. Study-wide points: Re-detected after boosting: most primary clones, almost 98% of CD4 and 75% to 90% of CD8.

With 6 bases clipped from V and 5 bases from J, the junction kept 4 bases outside the gene matches. The CDR3 runs 16 residues. This clonotype was counted between two and nine times. Its target is not known. TCRdb reanalysed the 5' RACE reads using MiXCR and keeps one entry per CDR3 protein. This sample has 450,000 to 600,000 distinct CDR3 sequences, with roughly 14% found just once. The sequence was obtained from a man aged 25 to 40 who received the YFV17D yellow fever vaccine. Specimen: PBMCs, collected on the day of the yellow fever booster vaccination. The chain links TRBV12-3 or TRBV12-4 to TRBJ2-2; 15 nucleotides agree with TRBD2. Here the CDR3 reads CASRLGLAGGTGELFF. CDR3 coding DNA: TGTGCCAGCAGACTAGGACTAGCGGGAGGGACCGGGGAGCTGTTTTTT.